Below are 2 T cell receptor beta chains sequenced from a single sample in a study of patients and donors after allogeneic stem cell transplantation (dated by TCRdb to the early 2020s). The method was RT-PCR. Data came from a NextSeq 550. The raw public reads went through TCRdb reprocessing: fastp at Q25, MiXCR clone calling, in-frame beta chains kept. Records with the same CDR3 protein are collapsed into one entry carrying the most frequent genes and DNA. In this sample the table shows 90,000 to 130,000 distinct CDR3 sequences, approximately 35% of which occur a single time. The ten largest make up under 30% of the sample. The sequenced material came from blood, either unsorted or a sorted T cell fraction (not recorded which). These receptor sequences come from a human donor who was either an allogeneic HSCT recipient or a stem cell or donor lymphocyte infusion donor (not recorded which). It is not recorded whose cells these are; they may come from a transplant donor.

This clonotype was counted between two and nine times. The chain combines TRBV5-1 with TRBJ1-5, with a possible D match to TRBD1 (6 bases). V lost 4 bases and J 4 bases, leaving 12 bases between the germline ends. The CDR3 spans 14 residues. CDR1 is SGHRS and CDR2 is YFSETQ in the germline V gene. This CDR3 reads CASSLGGYNQPQHF. The CDR3 DNA is TGCGCCAGCAGCCTGGGGGGCTATAATCAGCCCCAGCATTTT.

The rearrangement joins TRBV5-1 to TRBJ2-1; the match to TRBD2 covers 8 bases. Germline-derived CDR1 and CDR2 are SGHRS and YFSETQ. V was clipped by 3 bases and J by 8 bases; unmatched bases: 10. The CDR3 is made up of 15 amino acids. CDR3 sequence: CASSSSTTSEDEQFF. CDR3 in DNA: TGCGCCAGCAGCTCCTCTACGACTAGCGAGGATGAGCAGTTCTTC.